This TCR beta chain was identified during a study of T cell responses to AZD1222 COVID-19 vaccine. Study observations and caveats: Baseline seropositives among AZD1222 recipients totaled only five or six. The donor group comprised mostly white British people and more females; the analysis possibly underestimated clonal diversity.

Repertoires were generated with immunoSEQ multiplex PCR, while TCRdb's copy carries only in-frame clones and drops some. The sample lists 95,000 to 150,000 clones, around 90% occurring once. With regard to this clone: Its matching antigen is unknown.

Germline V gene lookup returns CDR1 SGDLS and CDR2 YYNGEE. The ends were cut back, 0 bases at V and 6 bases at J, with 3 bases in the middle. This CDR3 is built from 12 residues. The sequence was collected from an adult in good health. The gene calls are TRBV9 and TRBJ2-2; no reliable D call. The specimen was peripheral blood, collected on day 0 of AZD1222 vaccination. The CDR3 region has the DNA TGTGCCAGCAGCGTAGAGGCCGGGGAGCTGTTTTTT. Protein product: CASSVEAGELFF.